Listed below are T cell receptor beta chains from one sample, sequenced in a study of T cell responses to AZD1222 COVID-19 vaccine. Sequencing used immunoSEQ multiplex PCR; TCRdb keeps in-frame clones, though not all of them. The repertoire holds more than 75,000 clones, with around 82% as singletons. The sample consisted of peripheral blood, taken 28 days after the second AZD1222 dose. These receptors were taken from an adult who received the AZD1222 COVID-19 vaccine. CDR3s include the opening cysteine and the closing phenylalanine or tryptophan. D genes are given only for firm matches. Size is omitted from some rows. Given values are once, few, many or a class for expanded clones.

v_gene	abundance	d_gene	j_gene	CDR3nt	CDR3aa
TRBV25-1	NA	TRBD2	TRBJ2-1	TGTGCCAGCAGACTTTCGGGACTAGCGGGAGGGATATACAATGAGCAGTTCTTC	CASRLSGLAGGIYNEQFF
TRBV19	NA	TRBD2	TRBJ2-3	TGTGCCAGTAGTATAAATGCGGGAGTGTACACAGATACGCAGTATTTT	CASSINAGVYTDTQYF
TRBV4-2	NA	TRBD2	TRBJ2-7	TGTGCCAGCAGCCAAAGCTCTAGCGGGAACTCCTACGAGCAGTACTTC	CASSQSSSGNSYEQYF
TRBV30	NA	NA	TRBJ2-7	TGTGCCTGGAGTGCGCGGTCGTGGGGGAGACCCTACGAGCAGTACTTC	CAWSARSWGRPYEQYF
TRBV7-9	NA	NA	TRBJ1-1	TGTGCCAGCAGCTTATTCTGGGCCCGAATGAACACTGAAGCTTTCTTT	CASSLFWARMNTEAFF
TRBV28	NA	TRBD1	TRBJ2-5	TGTGCCAGCAGTTTAGGGGACAGGGAACAAGAGACCCAGTACTTC	CASSLGDREQETQYF
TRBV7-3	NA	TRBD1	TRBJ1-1	TGTGCCAGCAGCGTGACAGGGGGCGTGGGGAAGAACACTGAAGCTTTCTTT	CASSVTGGVGKNTEAFF
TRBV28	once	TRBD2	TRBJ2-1	TGTGCCAGCAGTTCGGGGGGTAGCGGGAGGGCCAATGAGCAGTTCTTC	CASSSGGSGRANEQFF
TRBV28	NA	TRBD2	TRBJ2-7	TGTGCCAGCAGTTTAGCGGGAGGACTCTACGAGCAGTACTTC	CASSLAGGLYEQYF
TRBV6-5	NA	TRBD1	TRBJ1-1	TGTGCCAGCCTAGGAGGGGGCCTGAACACTGAAGCTTTCTTT	CASLGGGLNTEAFF
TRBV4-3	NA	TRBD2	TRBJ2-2	TGCGCCAGCAGCCAAGCTTGGCTAGCGGCAAACACCGGGGAGCTGTTTTTT	CASSQAWLAANTGELFF
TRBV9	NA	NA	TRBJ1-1	TGTGCCAGCAGGAGGTGGTCCCGCAGGGTGGGTGGGAACACTGAAGCTTTCTTT	CASRRWSRRVGGNTEAFF
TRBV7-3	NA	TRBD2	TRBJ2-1	TGTGCCAGCAGCTTAACGGGGTCTAGCGGGAGGGCAGGTGGTGAGCAGTTCTTC	CASSLTGSSGRAGGEQFF
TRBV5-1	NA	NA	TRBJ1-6	TGCGCCAGCAGCTTGGGTAGGGATCAAAAAGCTACGCGGAATTCACCCCTCCACTTT	CASSLGRDQKATRNSPLHF
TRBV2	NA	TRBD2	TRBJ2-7	TGTGCCACCGAAAGGACGCGAACGGGAGGGAAGCAGTACTTC	CATERTRTGGKQYF
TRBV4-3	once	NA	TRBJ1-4	TGCGCCAGCAGCCACGGGGTTGCTAATGAAAAACTGTTTTTT	CASSHGVANEKLFF
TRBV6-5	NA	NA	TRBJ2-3	TGTGCCAGCAGCAGGGGCGCGGAAGATACGCAGTATTTT	CASSRGAEDTQYF
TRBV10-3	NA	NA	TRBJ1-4	TGTGCCATCAGTGATAAGGCCGAAGCAACTAATGAAAAACTGTTTTTT	CAISDKAEATNEKLFF
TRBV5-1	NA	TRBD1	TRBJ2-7	TGCGCCAGCAGCACGGGGACAGCTCGTTTCTACGAGCAGTACTTC	CASSTGTARFYEQYF
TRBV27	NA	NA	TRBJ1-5	TGTGCCAGCAGTTTATCCCGACGGCAGCCCCAGCATTTT	CASSLSRRQPQHF
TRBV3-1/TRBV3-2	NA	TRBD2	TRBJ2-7	TGTGCCAGCAGCGCGTCTAGCGGGGGCTCCTACGAGCAGTACTTC	CASSASSGGSYEQYF
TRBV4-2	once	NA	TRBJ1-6	TGTGCCAGCAGCCACGCCTGGGACGGGGCCTGGGATAATTCACCCCTCCACTTT	CASSHAWDGAWDNSPLHF
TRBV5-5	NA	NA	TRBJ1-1	TGTGCCAGCAGCTTGTGGCTGAGTGGGGGCACTGAAGCTTTCTTT	CASSLWLSGGTEAFF
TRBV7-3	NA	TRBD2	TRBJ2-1	TGTGCCAGCAGCACCACTAGCGGGCCTATCTACAATGAGCAGTTCTTC	CASSTTSGPIYNEQFF
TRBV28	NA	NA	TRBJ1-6	TGTGCCAGCACAATTACGTCAAATTCACCCCTCCACTTT	CASTITSNSPLHF
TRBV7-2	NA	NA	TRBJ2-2	TGTGCCAGCAGCACTTACACCGGGGAGCTGTTTTTT	CASSTYTGELFF